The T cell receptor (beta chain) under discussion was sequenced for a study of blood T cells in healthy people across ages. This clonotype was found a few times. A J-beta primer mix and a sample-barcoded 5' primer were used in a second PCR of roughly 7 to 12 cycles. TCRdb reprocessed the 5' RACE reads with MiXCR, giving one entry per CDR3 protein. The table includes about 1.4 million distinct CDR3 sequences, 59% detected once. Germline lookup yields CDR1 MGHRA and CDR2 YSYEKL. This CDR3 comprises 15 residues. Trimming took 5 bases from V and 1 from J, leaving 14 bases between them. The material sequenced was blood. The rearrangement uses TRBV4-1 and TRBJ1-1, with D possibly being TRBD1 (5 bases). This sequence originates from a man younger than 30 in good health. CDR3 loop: CASSIEPGGNTEAFF. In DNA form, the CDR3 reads TGCGCCAGCAGCATAGAACCCGGGGGGAACACTGAAGCTTTCTTT.